This paragraph reports one T cell receptor (beta chain). The antigen remains unidentified. Clones were read by immunoSEQ multiplex PCR, and TCRdb kept only the in-frame ones, dropping some. The repertoire holds some 70,000 clones, with less than 85% as singletons. The culture ran for less than 12 days, and then CD4+ T cells were isolated. The cohort was immunized with two doses of either the BNT162b2 or mRNA-1273 vaccine. Nucleocapsid antibodies were negative in the vaccine recipients, who had never had SARS-CoV-2 infection. Fresh IL-2-containing medium replaced half the medium on days 3 and 7. The data are from a study of vaccination effects on CD4 cells after COVID-19. Overall study: Before sequencing took place, the ViraFEST assay used viral peptide pools to expand antigen-specific CD4+ T cells. Some 2 million PBMC were seeded per well and grown in the presence of around 10 IU/ml IL-2 and around 10 ug/ml peptides.

This CDR3 has 16 amino acids. Germline CDR1 reads SGHNT; CDR2 reads YYREEE (reference sequence). V was shortened by 4 bases and J by 0 bases, with 14 bases between the two germline ends. The rearrangement uses TRBV5-4 and TRBJ1-3; unclear D gene. The receptor comes from a human donor who received a COVID-19 vaccine. The specimen was CD4+ T cells from PBMCs cultured without peptide, collected after COVID-19 vaccination. CDR3 sequence: CASSPFGSSSGNTIYF. The DNA of the CDR3 is TGTGCCAGCAGCCCCTTCGGCAGTAGCTCTGGAAACACCATATATTTT.